This entry concerns a single T cell receptor (beta chain). Its matching antigen is unknown. This specimen belongs to a study of T-cell memory formation after mild COVID-19. Broader study findings: Memory cells collected pre-infection included some clones that later responded, suggesting cross-reactive memory joined.

Germline-derived CDR1 and CDR2 are LNHNV and YYDKDF (reference sequence). The CDR3 has 16 amino acids. V was clipped by 0 bases and J by 3 bases, with 14 bases between them. UMIs and sample barcodes were carried by the TCR alpha and TCR beta cDNA libraries that 5'RACE produced using constant-segment primers. MiXCR was run by TCRdb on the 5' RACE reads, yielding one entry per CDR3 protein. The table records about 190,000 distinct CDR3 sequences, roughly 18% of them present only once. The source is an adult woman who had mild COVID-19 (a few samples of this study predate the infection). Cell type and time point are not known. The sample comprised PBMCs or a T cell subset sorted from them (not recorded which). This sequence joins TRBV15 and TRBJ2-5; D gene ambiguous. The CDR3 DNA reads TGTGCCACCAGCAGAGAAACGGTCTTCCGGGAAGAGACCCAGTACTTC. Translating it yields CATSRETVFREETQYF.